This record covers a single T cell receptor (beta chain). Its antigen is not identified. These data belong to a study of beta chain features in type 1 diabetes. V lost 3 bases and J lost 9, with 15 bases in between. Germline V gene sequence: CDR1 SNHLY, CDR2 FYNNEI. This CDR3 region has 15 residues. Study results and limitations: Type 1 diabetes patients showed fewer insertions and more deletions at VDJ junctions. In all four CD4+ subsets, TCRB CDR3 length was significantly, moderately reduced in type 1 diabetes. It was among patients, rather than healthy donors, that naive, central memory and Treg TCRB repertoires appeared more similar.

Since all of the isolated RNA was reverse transcribed, expressed TCRB transcripts were what got sequenced. Data came from immunoSEQ multiplex PCR; TCRdb stores just in-frame clones and leaves some out. The sample shows 95,000 to 150,000 clones, 16% of them seen only once. The source is a young man with type 1 diabetes. Input material: central memory CD4+ T cells from blood. The chain employs TRBV2 and TRBJ1-6; D is perhaps TRBD1 (5 bases). The CDR3 here is CASSDDGQGSSPLHF. The CDR3 bases are TGTGCCAGCAGTGACGACGGCCAGGGTAGTTCACCCCTCCACTTT.